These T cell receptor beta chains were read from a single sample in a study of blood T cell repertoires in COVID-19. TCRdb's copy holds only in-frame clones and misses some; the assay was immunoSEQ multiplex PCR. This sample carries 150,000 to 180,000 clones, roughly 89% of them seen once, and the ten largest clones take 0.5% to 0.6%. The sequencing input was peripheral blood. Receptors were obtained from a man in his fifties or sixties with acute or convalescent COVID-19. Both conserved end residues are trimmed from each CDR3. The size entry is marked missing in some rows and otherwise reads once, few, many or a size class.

CDR3 protein: ASSYVAGGNQPQH
clone size: NA
V gene: TRBV6-6

CDR3 protein: ASSELAGWEETQY
clone size: NA
V gene: TRBV6-1

CDR3 protein: ASSRDFTDTQY
clone size: NA
V gene: TRBV5-4

CDR3 protein: ASSLSTDYNSPLH
clone size: NA
V gene: TRBV5-1

CDR3 protein: ASSLSGLSNEKLF
clone size: NA
V gene: TRBV5-1

CDR3 protein: ATSVAVFGFSSTLHDEQF
clone size: NA
V gene: TRBV24-1

CDR3 protein: ASSLNYPGLESYEQY
clone size: NA
V gene: TRBV5-1

CDR3 protein: ATSERGRTEAF
clone size: once
V gene: TRBV24-1

CDR3 protein: ASSPQHGPGGANVLT
clone size: NA
V gene: TRBV19

CDR3 protein: ASSQGSGGADEQF
clone size: NA
V gene: TRBV3-1/TRBV3-2

CDR3 protein: ASSYGAAYNSPLH
clone size: NA
V gene: TRBV6-2/TRBV6-3

CDR3 protein: ASSWALTNYGYT
clone size: once
V gene: TRBV28

CDR3 protein: ASSQVENSPSRGYT
clone size: NA
V gene: TRBV4-3

CDR3 protein: ASSSGLLNTEAF
clone size: NA
V gene: TRBV28

CDR3 protein: ASNPMEQLSNQPQH
clone size: NA
V gene: TRBV6-4

CDR3 protein: ASSLGGPGNEKLF
clone size: NA
V gene: TRBV5-1

CDR3 protein: AISESSGEAF
clone size: NA
V gene: TRBV10-3

CDR3 protein: ASMESSYNEQF
clone size: NA
V gene: TRBV2

CDR3 protein: ASSNTSPGELF
clone size: few
V gene: TRBV5-1

CDR3 protein: ASSVPSGNTGELF
clone size: NA
V gene: TRBV9

CDR3 protein: ASKPDRSTQY
clone size: NA
V gene: TRBV2

CDR3 protein: ASSIPSRRGGVYEQY
clone size: NA
V gene: TRBV19

CDR3 protein: ASSLGGGPGETQY
clone size: NA
V gene: TRBV11-2

CDR3 protein: ASSYSGGIPGELF
clone size: NA
V gene: TRBV6-5

CDR3 protein: ASSLAPGFYNEQF
clone size: NA
V gene: TRBV7-9

CDR3 protein: ASSFRGSSNQPQH
clone size: NA
V gene: TRBV5-6

CDR3 protein: ASRLDRDNTGELF
clone size: NA
V gene: TRBV6-5

CDR3 protein: ASSYSYNRLNTEAF
clone size: once
V gene: TRBV6-5

CDR3 protein: AWRLGGKLF
clone size: few
V gene: TRBV30

CDR3 protein: ASSRTTGTGAGANVLT
clone size: NA
V gene: TRBV4-2

CDR3 protein: ATSRDYRSSGNTIY
clone size: NA
V gene: TRBV15

CDR3 protein: AISETLTGLYNSPLH
clone size: NA
V gene: TRBV10-3

CDR3 protein: ASSRRDGEDYGYT
clone size: NA
V gene: TRBV4-2

CDR3 protein: ASSRATAAPYNEQF
clone size: NA
V gene: TRBV7-8

CDR3 protein: ASRPTYRGLSTEAF
clone size: NA
V gene: TRBV28

CDR3 protein: ASSQGSGERSSYEQY
clone size: many
V gene: TRBV4-2

CDR3 protein: ASSYPGRTGELF
clone size: once
V gene: TRBV28

CDR3 protein: ASSAGGGRNEKLF
clone size: NA
V gene: TRBV19

CDR3 protein: ASSQETQRGAGETQY
clone size: NA
V gene: TRBV4-3

CDR3 protein: ASSITGGGDQPQH
clone size: NA
V gene: TRBV19

CDR3 protein: ASSFTGGGELF
clone size: NA
V gene: TRBV11-2

CDR3 protein: ASSVFDWLAGN
clone size: NA
V gene: TRBV2

CDR3 protein: ASSGYRSNTGELF
clone size: NA
V gene: TRBV2

CDR3 protein: ASSLSMNTEAF
clone size: NA
V gene: TRBV27

CDR3 protein: AWSRGRHEQY
clone size: NA
V gene: TRBV30

CDR3 protein: ASSHRTGGAYGYT
clone size: NA
V gene: TRBV4-1

CDR3 protein: ASSDRDGGSEQF
clone size: once
V gene: TRBV9

CDR3 protein: AWRSSGQGLGKQY
clone size: NA
V gene: TRBV30